This entry lists 15 T cell receptor beta chains sequenced from one sample in a study of spatial heterogeneity in lung cancer. The time point here: sample taken at primary tumor resection. Material for sequencing was whole RNA from tumor, nontumor lung or frozen PBMC, left unsorted. TCRdb passed the 5' RACE reads through MiXCR, listing each CDR3 protein once. The sample has around 10,000 distinct CDR3 sequences; approximately 3.8% are singletons. The sample in question was normal lung tissue next to the tumor, obtained at surgery. The receptors were gathered from a male donor with early-stage non-small cell lung cancer.

This clonotype was seen repeatedly, ten times or more. The rearrangement links TRBV20-1 to TRBJ1-1, with 7 bases that match TRBD1. CDR3 size: 13 residues. V dropped 3 bases and J dropped 1; count of bases not matched to a gene: 2. In germline, CDR1 is DFQATT, CDR2 SNEGSKA (reference sequence). CDR3 region: CSASGTENTEAFF. CDR3 in DNA: TGCAGTGCTAGTGGGACAGAGAACACTGAAGCTTTCTTT.

In its sample, this clonotype was seen many times. The V call is TRBV20-1, the J call TRBJ2-7; D ambiguous. Trimming left V 3 bases short and J 3 bases short, with 9 bases between. The CDR3 is 12 residues long. Germline V CDR1 and CDR2: DFQATT, SNEGSKA (reference sequence). CDR3 sequence: CSASADLYEQYF. DNA of the CDR3: TGCAGTGCTAGCGCCGATCTCTACGAGCAGTACTTC.

There are many counts of this clonotype. The chain has TRBV12-3 or TRBV12-4 and TRBJ2-1, with TRBD2 matching 11 bases. Unmatched junction bases numbered 8, after V lost 7 bases and J lost 6 bases. This CDR3 region has 15 residues. The CDR3 DNA follows: TGTGCCAGCATGACGGGGCTAGCGGGGGGCAATGAGCAGTTCTTC. Amino acid sequence: CASMTGLAGGNEQFF.

The sample holds many counts of this clonotype. The J gene is TRBJ1-5, the V gene TRBV20-1; 8 bases are a match to TRBD1. The germline V gene has CDR1 DFQATT and CDR2 SNEGSKA (reference sequence). V lost 3 bases, J lost 0 bases, and 4 bases stayed unmatched. The CDR3 has 15 residues. CDR3 coding DNA: TGCAGTGCTAGTCTCCAGGGGGCTAGCAATCAGCCCCAGCATTTT. Protein product: CSASLQGASNQPQHF.

V gene TRBV6-2 or TRBV6-3 combines with J gene TRBJ2-7; 8 bases agree with TRBD2. V dropped 0 bases and J dropped 5; count of bases not matched to a gene: 6. This CDR3 is 15 amino acids long. Germline lookup yields CDR1 MNHEY and CDR2 SVGEGT. DNA for the CDR3: TGTGCCAGCAGTTACTCTGTAGCGGGAAGCCACGAGCAGTACTTC. This encodes CASSYSVAGSHEQYF.

This clonotype came up many times. CDR3 loop: CAISESAPTTYEQYF. DNA of the CDR3: TGTGCCATCAGTGAGTCGGCCCCAACGACCTACGAGCAGTACTTC. The chain links TRBV10-3 to TRBJ2-7, with D unclear. The V gene lost 0 bases and the J gene lost 2 bases, with 11 bases spanning the gap. Germline V CDR1 and CDR2: ENHRY, SYGVKD. The CDR3 runs to 15 residues.

This clonotype was picked up a small number of times. The J gene is TRBJ2-5, the V gene TRBV3-1; 7 positions match TRBD1. Germline values: CDR1 LGHDT, CDR2 YNNKEL (reference sequence). The CDR3 has 14 amino acids. J gave up 2 bases and V 5 bases, and 5 bases lay outside the gene matches. This chain's CDR3 is CASSNRDRQETQYF. The CDR3 bases are TGTGCCAGCAGCAACAGGGACAGACAAGAGACCCAGTACTTC.

This clonotype was found many times. This rearrangement joins TRBV10-3 to TRBJ2-7; TRBD1 matches at 12 bases. J lost 9 bases, V lost 10 bases, and 7 bases had no gene match. In germline, CDR1 is ENHRY, CDR2 SYGVKD. This CDR3 comprises 12 residues. In DNA, the CDR3 is TGTGCCACCTCCGGGACAGGGGGCCTGCAGTACTTC. As protein: CATSGTGGLQYF.

This clonotype was counted at least ten times. CDR3 amino acids: CASSQAEGSKNEQYF. DNA of the CDR3: TGTGCCAGCAGCCAAGCCGAAGGTTCAAAAAACGAGCAGTACTTC. The chain is built from TRBV4-2 and TRBJ2-7, with unresolved D. Germline V gene lookup returns CDR1 LGHNA and CDR2 YNFKEQ. Trimming stripped 1 base from V and 5 bases from J, with 15 bases between. The CDR3 is 15 amino acids.

This clonotype was observed many times. The chain uses TRBV11-2 and TRBJ2-2; no reliable D call. Trimming stripped 2 bases from V and 5 bases from J, with 9 bases between. CDR3 size: 14 residues. CDR1 SGHAT and CDR2 FQNNGV come from the germline V gene. CDR3 sequence (DNA): TGTGCCAGCAGCTTAACAAGAAGAACCGGGGAGCTGTTTTTT. Encoded protein: CASSLTRRTGELFF. Looking up the rest from reference TRBV11-2 and TRBJ2-2 gives the full variable domain: EAGVAQSPRYKIIEKRQSVAFWCNPISGHATLYWYQQILGQGPKLLIQFQNNGVVDDSQLPKDRFSAERLKGVDSTLKIQPAKLEDSAVYLCASSLTRRTGELFFGEGSRLTVL.

In its sample, this clonotype was seen a few times. V and J are TRBV5-1 and TRBJ2-7; D may match TRBD1 or TRBD2 (6 bases each). CDR1 SGHRS and CDR2 YFSETQ come from the germline V gene. Trimming took 1 base from V and 6 from J, leaving 8 bases between them. The CDR3 is 12 residues long. The CDR3 coding sequence is TGCGCCAGCAGCTTGCGGGGGCCCGAGCAGTACTTC. It is translated as CASSLRGPEQYF.

This clonotype is medium-sized within its sample. The V call is TRBV5-4, the J call TRBJ2-2, with D tentatively TRBD1 or TRBD2 (7 bases each). V was clipped by 4 bases and J by 1 base, with 17 bases between them. The CDR3 sequence is 17 residues long. Looked up from germline, CDR1 is SGHNT and CDR2 is YYREEE (reference sequence). The CDR3 spells CASSPHGGTVNTGELFF. The CDR3 DNA reads as TGTGCCAGCAGCCCTCACGGGGGGACAGTGAACACCGGGGAGCTGTTTTTT.

This clonotype occurred a few times. The rearrangement uses TRBV2 and TRBJ1-5; no definite D call. The CDR3 extends over 14 amino acids. Germline V gene sequence: CDR1 SNHLY, CDR2 FYNNEI. Trimming shortened V by 1 base and J by 1 base, and 5 bases separated the two germline ends. The CDR3 protein is CASSEGFSNQPQHF. DNA for the CDR3: TGTGCCAGCAGTGAAGGGTTCAGCAATCAGCCCCAGCATTTT.

This clonotype was observed at least ten times. V and J are TRBV5-8 and TRBJ1-4; 10 nucleotides agree with TRBD1. The V gene's germline CDR1 is SGHTS and CDR2 YDEGEE. The trim removed 4 bases at V and 10 bases at J, leaving 10 bases unmatched. This CDR3 contains 15 residues. CDR3 loop: CASSQQTGGVGKLFF. The CDR3 DNA reads as TGTGCCAGCAGCCAACAGACAGGGGGCGTGGGAAAACTGTTTTTT.

This clonotype is medium-sized. The chain carries TRBV29-1 and TRBJ2-3, with a tentative D call TRBD2 (7 bases). Looked up from germline, CDR1 is SQVTM and CDR2 is ANQGSEA. With 0 bases removed from V and 2 bases from J, the gap between germline ends came to 12 bases. The CDR3 is 15 residues long. The CDR3 nucleotides are TGCAGCGTTGAAGAGGGGGGGCGTAACACAGATACGCAGTATTTT. Translating gives CSVEEGGRNTDTQYF.